The entry that follows covers one T cell receptor (beta chain) sequence. Its specificity is not known. The data derive from a study of shared clonotypes between healthy human individuals. Study overall: Donor composition was two women and three men, aged 18 to 49. General study findings and limits: Generally, naive subsets (rather than memory subsets) showed larger estimated richness. Non-shared clonotypes displayed generation probabilities falling below those of clonotypes present in all four donors.

Assay: immunoSEQ multiplex PCR; the TCRdb copy retains only in-frame clones and omits some. Found here are under 2.5 million clones, about nine tenths of them singletons; the top ten hold approximately 0.41%. V lost 2 bases, J lost 4 bases, and 14 bases lay in between. Germline V gene data show CDR1 as LNHDA and CDR2 as SQIVND (reference sequence). This CDR3 spans 16 amino acids. The receptor was isolated from a man aged 18 to 29 in good health. Some clones in this sample may be carry-over from other donors' samples. Sequenced: naive CD4+ T cells from PBMCs. Subset described: CD45RA+ positively selected. The V gene is TRBV19, the J gene TRBJ2-2; TRBD1 might be the D (6 bases). The CDR3 nucleotides are TGTGCCAGTAGTATATTACAGGGCGGTGGCACCGGGGAGCTGTTTTTT. It codes for CASSILQGGGTGELFF.